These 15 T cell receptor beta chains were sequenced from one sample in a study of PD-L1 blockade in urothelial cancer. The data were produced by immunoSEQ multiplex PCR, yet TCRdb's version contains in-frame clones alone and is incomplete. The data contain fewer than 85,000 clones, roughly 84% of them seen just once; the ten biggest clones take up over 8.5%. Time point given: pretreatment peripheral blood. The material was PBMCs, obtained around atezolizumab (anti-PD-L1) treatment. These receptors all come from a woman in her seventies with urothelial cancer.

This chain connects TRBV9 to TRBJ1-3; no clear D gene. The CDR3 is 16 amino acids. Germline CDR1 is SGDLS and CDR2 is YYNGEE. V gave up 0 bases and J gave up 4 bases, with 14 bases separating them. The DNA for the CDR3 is TGTGCCAGCAGCGTAGCATCAGCGGAACCGGGAAACACCATATATTTT. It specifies CASSVASAEPGNTIYF.

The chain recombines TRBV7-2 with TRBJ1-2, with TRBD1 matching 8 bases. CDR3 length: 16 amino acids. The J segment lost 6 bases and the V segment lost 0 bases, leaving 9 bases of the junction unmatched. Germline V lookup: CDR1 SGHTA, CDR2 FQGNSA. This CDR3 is CASSLALDRGRDGYTF. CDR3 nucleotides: TGTGCCAGCAGCTTAGCCCTAGACAGGGGTCGGGATGGCTACACCTTC.

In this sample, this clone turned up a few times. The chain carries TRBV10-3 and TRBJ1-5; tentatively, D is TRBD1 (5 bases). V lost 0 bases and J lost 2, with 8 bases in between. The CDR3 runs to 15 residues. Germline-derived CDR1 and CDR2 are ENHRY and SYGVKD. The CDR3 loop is CAISESREGNQPQHF. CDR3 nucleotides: TGTGCCATCAGTGAGTCCAGGGAGGGCAATCAGCCCCAGCATTTT.

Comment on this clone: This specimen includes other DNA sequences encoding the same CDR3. CDR3 bases: TGTGCCTGGAGTGCGGGGGGTTATGGCTACACCTTC. Its protein product is CAWSAGGYGYTF. The chain is built from TRBV30 and TRBJ1-2, with TRBD1 as a possible D gene (5 bases). The germline CDR1 and CDR2 sequences are GTSNPN and SVGIG (reference sequence). V lost 1 base and J lost 5, with 8 bases in between. The CDR3 contains 12 residues.

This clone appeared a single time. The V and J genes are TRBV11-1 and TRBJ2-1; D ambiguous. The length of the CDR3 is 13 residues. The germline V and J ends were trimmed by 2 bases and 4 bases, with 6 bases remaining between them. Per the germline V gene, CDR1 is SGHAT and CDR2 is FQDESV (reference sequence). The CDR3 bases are TGTGCCAGCAGCTTAAACTTTTACAATGAGCAGTTCTTC. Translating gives CASSLNFYNEQFF.

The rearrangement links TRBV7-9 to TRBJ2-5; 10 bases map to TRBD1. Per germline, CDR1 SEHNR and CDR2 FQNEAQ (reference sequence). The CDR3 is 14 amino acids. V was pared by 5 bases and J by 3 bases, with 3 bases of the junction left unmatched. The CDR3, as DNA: TGTGCCAGCAGCACCGGGACAGGGGAAGAGACCCAGTACTTC. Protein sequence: CASSTGTGEETQYF.

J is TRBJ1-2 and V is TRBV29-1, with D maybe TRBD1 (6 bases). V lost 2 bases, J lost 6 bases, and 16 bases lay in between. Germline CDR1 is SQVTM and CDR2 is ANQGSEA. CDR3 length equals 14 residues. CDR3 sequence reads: CSVESQGHVDGYTF. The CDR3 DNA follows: TGCAGCGTTGAAAGTCAGGGGCACGTAGATGGCTACACCTTC.

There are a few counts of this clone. Here the CDR3 DNA reads TGTGCCGGAAGCGGGGGAGACACTGAAGCTTTCTTT. Amino acids: CAGSGGDTEAFF. The chain joins TRBV28 to TRBJ1-1, with D perhaps matching TRBD1 (5 bases). The CDR3 spans 12 residues. V was shortened by 11 bases and J by 3 bases, with 13 bases between the two germline ends. Germline V gene data show CDR1 as MDHEN and CDR2 as SYDVKM.

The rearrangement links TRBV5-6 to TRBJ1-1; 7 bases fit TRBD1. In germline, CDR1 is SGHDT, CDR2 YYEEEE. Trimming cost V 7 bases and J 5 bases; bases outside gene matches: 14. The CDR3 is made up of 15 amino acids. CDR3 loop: CASGTLMTGKTEAFF. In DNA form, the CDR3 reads TGTGCCAGCGGCACCCTGATGACAGGGAAAACTGAAGCTTTCTTT.

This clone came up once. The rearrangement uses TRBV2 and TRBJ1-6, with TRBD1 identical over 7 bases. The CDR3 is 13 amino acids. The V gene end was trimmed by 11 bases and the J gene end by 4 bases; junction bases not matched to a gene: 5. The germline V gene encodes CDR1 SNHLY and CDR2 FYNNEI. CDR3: CAVPGQYNSPLHF. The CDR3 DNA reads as TGTGCCGTTCCGGGACAGTATAATTCACCCCTCCACTTT.

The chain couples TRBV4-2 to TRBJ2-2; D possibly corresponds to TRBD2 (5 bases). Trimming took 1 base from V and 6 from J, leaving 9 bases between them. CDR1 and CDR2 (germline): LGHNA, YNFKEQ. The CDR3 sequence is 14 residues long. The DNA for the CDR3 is TGTGCCAGCAGCCAAGCGGGGAGTTCCGGGGAGCTGTTTTTT. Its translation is CASSQAGSSGELFF.

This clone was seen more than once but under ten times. CDR3 nucleotides: TGTGCCAGCAGTTACCTCGGGCCAGGGTTAACGTCACCCCTCCACTTT. Protein product: CASSYLGPGLTSPLHF. V is TRBV6-6 and J is TRBJ1-6; weak D call: TRBD1 (5 bases). The CDR3 sequence is 16 residues long. Germline V lookup: CDR1 MNHNY, CDR2 SVGAGI (reference sequence). V lost 2 bases, J lost 10 bases, and 18 bases lay in between.

CDR3 sequence (DNA): TGTGCCAGCAGCTTATTAAGCGGGACCTCCTACGAGCAGTACTTC. Protein sequence: CASSLLSGTSYEQYF. V usage is TRBV5-4 and J usage is TRBJ2-7, with 7 bases matching TRBD2. The length of the CDR3 is 15 residues. Germline lookup yields CDR1 SGHNT and CDR2 YYREEE (reference sequence). J gave up 0 bases and V 2 bases, and 5 bases lay outside the gene matches. Based on the CDR3 plus reference TRBV5-4 and TRBJ2-7, the full variable domain is ETGVTQSPTHLIKTRGQQVTLRCSSQSGHNTVSWYQQALGQGPQFIFQYYREEENGRGNFPPRFSGLQFPNYSSELNVNALELDDSALYLCASSLLSGTSYEQYFGPGTRLTVT.

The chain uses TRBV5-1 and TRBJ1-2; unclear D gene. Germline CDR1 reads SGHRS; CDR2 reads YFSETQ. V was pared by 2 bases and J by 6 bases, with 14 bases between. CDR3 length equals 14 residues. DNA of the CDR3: TGCGCCAGCAGCTTACCTTCGGACGGGGATGGCTACACCTTC. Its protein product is CASSLPSDGDGYTF.

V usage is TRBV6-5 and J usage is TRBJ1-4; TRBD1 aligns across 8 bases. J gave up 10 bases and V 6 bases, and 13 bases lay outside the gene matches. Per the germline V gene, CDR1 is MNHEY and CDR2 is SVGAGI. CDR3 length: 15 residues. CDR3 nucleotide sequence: TGTGCCAGCAGGTCCCCGGGACAGGCCAGAGGAAAACTGTTTTTT. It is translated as CASRSPGQARGKLFF.